Below are 22 T cell receptor beta chains sequenced from a single sample in a study of blood T cell repertoires in COVID-19. Only in-frame clones appear in the TCRdb table, and some are missing; sequencing was by immunoSEQ multiplex PCR. The profile shows roughly 410,000 clones, 80% to 90% of them singletons. Sequencing was carried out using peripheral blood. The receptors shown here come from an older woman with COVID-19, enrolled during active disease.

The V gene is TRBV3-1 (or the pseudogene TRBV3-2), the J gene TRBJ2-1, with D uncertain. Trimming took 0 bases from V and 2 from J, leaving 14 bases between them. The germline V gene encodes CDR1 LGHDT and CDR2 YNNKEL (reference sequence). CDR3 length: 17 amino acids. This CDR3 reads CASSQDIQQIPYNEQFF. CDR3 bases: TGTGCCAGCAGCCAAGATATCCAACAGATACCCTACAATGAGCAGTTCTTC.

The chain is built from TRBV7-9 and TRBJ1-4; D is possibly TRBD1 (5 bases). The CDR3 extends over 16 amino acids. V was shortened by 5 bases and J by 0 bases, with 13 bases between the two germline ends. Germline CDR1 reads SEHNR; CDR2 reads FQNEAQ (reference sequence). CDR3 sequence: CASSIRRQSTNEKLFF. The CDR3 bases are TGTGCCAGCAGCATCCGCCGACAGTCAACTAATGAAAAACTGTTTTTT.

The chain links TRBV19 to TRBJ1-2; D gene ambiguous. Germline V gives CDR1 LNHDA, CDR2 SQIVND (reference sequence). V was trimmed by 7 bases and J by 2 bases, leaving 14 bases between them. The CDR3 is 14 residues long. Here the CDR3 reads CASTESRLNYGYTF. The CDR3 nucleotides read TGTGCCAGTACCGAATCCAGGCTGAACTATGGCTACACCTTC. Complete variable domain (other parts from reference TRBV19 and TRBJ1-2): DGGITQSPKYLFRKEGQNVTLSCEQNLNHDAMYWYRQDPGQGLRLIYYSQIVNDFQKGDIAEGYSVSREKKESFPLTVTSAQKNPTAFYLCASTESRLNYGYTFGSGTRLTVV.

This clone was observed a single time. V and J are TRBV11-3 and TRBJ2-1; weak D call: TRBD2 (5 bases). Trimming removed 2 bases from V and 7 bases from J, with 12 bases in between. The CDR3 is made up of 14 amino acids. Germline CDR1 reads SGHNT; CDR2 reads YENEEA. The CDR3 sequence: CASSLKGGGNEQFF. The CDR3 nucleotides read TGTGCCAGCAGCTTAAAAGGAGGCGGGAATGAGCAGTTCTTC.

This sequence joins TRBV7-8 and TRBJ2-6; TRBD1 matches at 8 bases. This CDR3 comprises 17 residues. CDR1 SGHVS and CDR2 FQNEAQ come from the germline V gene. The junction had 6 bases not matched to a gene; V was cut back by 2 bases and J by 3 bases. The CDR3 reads CASSLQQGARGANVLTF. The CDR3 DNA sequence: TGTGCCAGCAGCTTACAGCAGGGGGCGCGTGGGGCCAACGTCCTGACTTTC.

The chain links TRBV7-9 to TRBJ1-1; 7 nucleotides match TRBD1. V trimming: 5 bases; J trimming: 7 bases; junction bases outside the gene matches: 7. The germline V gene encodes CDR1 SEHNR and CDR2 FQNEAQ (reference sequence). This CDR3 is 13 amino acids long. CDR3 loop: CASSRGTANEAFF. The CDR3 nucleotides are TGTGCCAGCAGCCGAGGGACAGCCAATGAAGCTTTCTTT. The full variable domain, completed using reference TRBV7-9 and TRBJ1-1, is DTGVSQNPRHKITKRGQNVTFRCDPISEHNRLYWYRQTLGQGPEFLTYFQNEAQLEKSRLLSDRFSAERPKGSFSTLEIQRTEQGDSAMYLCASSRGTANEAFFGQGTRLTVV.

The rearrangement uses TRBV4-1 and TRBJ1-6; 8 bases match TRBD1. The CDR3 runs 16 residues. Per the germline V gene, CDR1 is MGHRA and CDR2 is YSYEKL. V dropped 5 bases and J dropped 8; count of bases not matched to a gene: 11. In DNA form, the CDR3 reads TGCGCCAGCAGCACCCACCCGGGACAGGCCTATTCACCCCTCCACTTT. It encodes CASSTHPGQAYSPLHF.

This clone was picked up a small number of times. J is TRBJ1-5 and V is TRBV6-1; 11 bases are a match to TRBD1. The length of the CDR3 is 19 residues. The V gene end was trimmed by 0 bases and the J gene end by 5 bases; junction bases not matched to a gene: 12. Germline CDR1 MNHNS, CDR2 SASEGT. The CDR3 DNA follows: TGTGCCAGCAGTGAAGCCAAACACGGACAGGGGGCCCCTCATCAGCCCCAGCATTTT. Its protein product is CASSEAKHGQGAPHQPQHF.

The chain couples TRBV2 to TRBJ2-2; TRBD1 matches 7 bases. Looked up from germline, CDR1 is SNHLY and CDR2 is FYNNEI. The length of the CDR3 is 18 residues. The V and J ends lost 7 bases and 3 bases, in that order; junction bases with no gene match: 17. CDR3 amino acids: CASIPMLVRDRDTGELFF. The DNA for the CDR3 is TGTGCCAGCATCCCAATGTTAGTCCGGGACAGAGACACCGGGGAGCTGTTTTTT.

The chain is built from TRBV5-6 and TRBJ1-6; 7 bases line up with TRBD1. With V trimmed by 6 bases and J by 8 bases, 11 bases remained unmatched. Germline V lookup: CDR1 SGHDT, CDR2 YYEEEE. The CDR3 is 15 amino acids. This CDR3 reads CASKRRQGIDSPLHF. DNA of the CDR3: TGTGCCAGCAAACGAAGACAGGGTATCGATTCACCCCTCCACTTT.

The rearrangement uses TRBV18 and TRBJ2-2; TRBD1 matches 7 bases. This CDR3 has 15 amino acids. V dropped 6 bases and J dropped 5; count of bases not matched to a gene: 9. Germline loops: CDR1 KGHSH, CDR2 LQKENI. The DNA of the CDR3 is TGTGCCAGCTCTCCTACGGGACAGATAACCGGGGAGCTGTTTTTT. It is translated as CASSPTGQITGELFF.

J is TRBJ2-2 and V is TRBV18; no definite D call. V dropped 2 bases and J dropped 1 base, with 8 bases sitting between them. The CDR3 spans 15 residues. Germline lookup yields CDR1 KGHSH and CDR2 LQKENI. In DNA, the CDR3 is TGTGCCAGCTCACCATTCCGCGAGAACACCGGGGAGCTGTTTTTT. Its translation is CASSPFRENTGELFF.

The V and J genes are TRBV11-2 and TRBJ2-1; D is perhaps TRBD2 (5 bases). CDR3 length equals 13 residues. Germline CDR1 reads SGHAT; CDR2 reads FQNNGV. V lost 6 bases to trimming and J lost 8 bases, with 14 bases between them. The CDR3: CASRLSGGYEQFF. Here the CDR3 DNA reads TGTGCCAGCAGACTCAGCGGCGGATATGAGCAGTTCTTC.

This clone was counted a single time. The chain employs TRBV5-1 and TRBJ2-5; 7 bases are shared with TRBD1. Looked up from germline, CDR1 is SGHRS and CDR2 is YFSETQ. CDR3 length: 15 amino acids. V trimming: 2 bases; J trimming: 4 bases; junction bases outside the gene matches: 8. The CDR3 is CASSLAQGVSETQYF. The CDR3 DNA reads TGCGCCAGCAGCTTAGCGCAGGGGGTTTCAGAGACCCAGTACTTC.

V gene TRBV11-2 combines with J gene TRBJ2-5; tentatively, D is TRBD2 (6 bases). V lost 5 bases and J 10 bases, leaving 29 bases between the germline ends. Germline CDR1 SGHAT, CDR2 FQNNGV. CDR3 size: 17 residues. DNA of the CDR3: TGTGCCAGCAGCGACCCTTTTGCGGGACCCCGCCGGGGCGACCAGTACTTC. Residues: CASSDPFAGPRRGDQYF.

This clone was counted only a few times. This sample also contains other DNA sequences that code for the same CDR3. This rearrangement joins TRBV6-1 to TRBJ1-5; D unclear. The germline gives CDR1 MNHNS, CDR2 SASEGT. V lost 2 bases and J lost 4, with 9 bases in between. The CDR3 consists of 14 residues. The CDR3 is CASSETTANQPQHF. The CDR3 coding sequence is TGTGCCAGCAGTGAAACAACAGCTAATCAGCCCCAGCATTTT.

The chain combines TRBV28 with TRBJ1-5; a possible D gene is TRBD1 (5 bases). V was trimmed by 8 bases and J by 9 bases, leaving 20 bases between them. This CDR3 is built from 14 residues. Looked up from germline, CDR1 is MDHEN and CDR2 is SYDVKM. The CDR3 nucleotides read TGTGCCAGCCGCTCCGGGACTCTCTTCGCGCCCCAGCATTTT. It encodes CASRSGTLFAPQHF.

V usage is TRBV2 and J usage is TRBJ1-4; 9 nucleotides line up with TRBD1. Germline V CDR1 and CDR2: SNHLY, FYNNEI. CDR3 length: 18 residues. The ends lost 7 bases at V and 5 bases at J; junction bases unmatched: 17. The CDR3 coding sequence is TGTGCCAGCACAGGAACGGGACAGGGAGGTTTTCGGAATGAAAAACTGTTTTTT. Residues: CASTGTGQGGFRNEKLFF.

This rearrangement joins TRBV4-1 to TRBJ1-1; 7 nucleotides align to TRBD1. J lost 3 bases, V lost 4 bases, and 8 bases had no gene match. CDR1 MGHRA and CDR2 YSYEKL come from the germline V gene. CDR3 size: 15 residues. In nucleotides, the CDR3 is TGCGCCAGCAGCCCCTGGGGACAGAAAGACACTGAAGCTTTCTTT. Protein product: CASSPWGQKDTEAFF.

V and J are TRBV5-8 and TRBJ2-1, with a possible D match to TRBD1 (8 bases). Germline loops: CDR1 SGHTS, CDR2 YDEGEE. V lost 2 bases and J 8 bases, leaving 23 bases between the germline ends. The CDR3 loop spans 17 amino acids. Written as DNA, the CDR3 is TGTGCCAGCAGCTTTGCCGTTACTACAGGGGGGGGCGATGAGCAGTTCTTC. Protein: CASSFAVTTGGGDEQFF.

The J gene is TRBJ2-7, the V gene TRBV7-3; D perhaps matches TRBD1 (5 bases). The germline V gene has CDR1 SGHTA and CDR2 FQGTGA. V dropped 6 bases and J dropped 4 bases, with 13 bases sitting between them. This CDR3 contains 13 residues. The CDR3 sequence: CASSLSGRYEQYF. The CDR3 nucleotides are TGTGCCAGCAGTTTGTCAGGGCGGTACGAGCAGTACTTC. Drawing the rest from reference TRBV7-3 and TRBJ2-7, the complete variable domain is GAGVSQTPSNKVTEKGKYVELRCDPISGHTALYWYRQSLGQGPEFLIYFQGTGAADDSGLPNDRFFAVRPEGSVSTLKIQRTERGDSAVYLCASSLSGRYEQYFGPGTRLTVT.

Written as DNA, the CDR3 is TGTGCCAGCAGCAAATGGGGTAGCGGGGACCAAGAGACCCAGTACTTC. It codes for CASSKWGSGDQETQYF. V and J are TRBV21-1 and TRBJ2-5; TRBD2, the table's D call, lacks a check against the DNA. TRBV21-1 is a listed pseudogene. There are 16 residues in the CDR3.